This TCR beta chain emerged from a study of OX40 agonist ivuxolimab in advanced cancers. Assay used: immunoSEQ multiplex PCR; TCRdb lists only in-frame clones, some missing. The sample contains tens of thousands of clones, approximately 90% of which appear only once. CDR1 is SGHRS, CDR2 YFSETQ, per germline. The CDR3 loop spans 12 amino acids. V shed 0 bases and J shed 7 bases, with 5 bases lying between them. This receptor was taken from an adult with an advanced solid tumor such as melanoma, head and neck, liver or kidney cancer. This specimen was CD4+ or CD8+ T cells sorted from blood, taken in a trial of the OX40 agonist ivuxolimab. The rearrangement joins TRBV5-1 to TRBJ2-1; D remains ambiguous. CDR3 nucleotides: TGCGCCAGCAGCTTGGACTGGAATGAGCAGTTCTTC. Encoded protein: CASSLDWNEQFF.